One sample yielded the 7 T cell receptor beta chains listed below, sequenced in a study of glioma-infiltrating T cells after dendritic cell vaccination. Produced via immunoSEQ multiplex PCR; TCRdb's table is partial and in-frame only. The sample carries approximately 85,000 clones, 85% recorded once. The time point here: after dendritic cell vaccination, including at tumor progression/relapse. Specimen: blood, collected after dendritic cell vaccination. The source of these receptors is a human donor with glioblastoma.

The chain joins TRBV19 to TRBJ2-3; TRBD2 matches 7 bases. The V gene end was trimmed by 3 bases and the J gene end by 4 bases; junction bases not matched to a gene: 4. The germline V gene encodes CDR1 LNHDA and CDR2 SQIVND (reference sequence). This CDR3 spans 14 amino acids. The CDR3 bases are TGTGCCAGTAGTATTGCGGGAGCGTCAGATACGCAGTATTTT. Its protein is CASSIAGASDTQYF.

The chain recombines TRBV28 with TRBJ1-2; 8 nucleotides match TRBD1. The V and J ends lost 3 bases and 8 bases, in that order; junction bases with no gene match: 8. The CDR3 has 14 residues. CDR1 and CDR2 from the germline V gene are MDHEN and SYDVKM. CDR3 sequence reads: CASSFGSRGRGYTF. CDR3 nucleotide sequence: TGTGCCAGCAGTTTTGGCAGCAGGGGGCGAGGCTACACCTTC.

This chain uses TRBV28 with TRBJ1-2; 7 nucleotides match TRBD1. After removal of 3 bases from V and 7 bases from J, the junction contained 8 bases not matched to a gene. Germline V gene sequence: CDR1 MDHEN, CDR2 SYDVKM. This CDR3 spans 14 amino acids. The CDR3, as DNA: TGTGCCAGCAGTTTGGACAGGCCTGGAATTGGCTACACCTTC. Translated, it gives CASSLDRPGIGYTF.

This clone was counted once. The V and J genes are TRBV7-9 and TRBJ2-3, with D unclear. Germline CDR1 and CDR2: SEHNR and FQNEAQ (reference sequence). CDR3 length: 12 amino acids. The V end lost 4 bases, the J end lost 0 bases, and 2 bases lay between the germline ends. CDR3 sequence: CASSSSTDTQYF. Here the CDR3 DNA reads TGTGCCAGCAGCTCTAGCACAGATACGCAGTATTTT.

This chain joins TRBV19 and TRBJ2-1, with TRBD2 as a possible D gene (6 bases). The germline gives CDR1 LNHDA, CDR2 SQIVND (reference sequence). With 4 bases removed from V and 4 bases from J, the gap between germline ends came to 17 bases. The CDR3 loop spans 16 amino acids. In DNA, the CDR3 is TGTGCCAGTAGTACCCGGAGGGCTACGTTTTACAATGAGCAGTTCTTC. Its translation is CASSTRRATFYNEQFF.

CDR3 coding DNA: TGTGCCAGCAGACCGGGACACACCACAGATACGCAGTATTTT. Its protein product is CASRPGHTTDTQYF. The rearrangement joins TRBV25-1 to TRBJ2-3; perhaps TRBD1 as D (6 bases). The CDR3 is 14 amino acids. Per germline, CDR1 MGHDK and CDR2 SYGVNS. Trimming stripped 6 bases from V and 2 bases from J, with 12 bases between.

A few counts support this clone. V is TRBV7-9 and J is TRBJ1-4; D is perhaps TRBD1 (6 bases). There are 15 residues in the CDR3. Germline V gives CDR1 SEHNR, CDR2 FQNEAQ (reference sequence). The V end was cut by 2 bases, the J end by 7 bases, with 14 bases between. CDR3 sequence (DNA): TGTGCCAGCAGCTTACAACAGGGAGTAGGTGAAAAACTGTTTTTT. This sequence encodes CASSLQQGVGEKLFF.